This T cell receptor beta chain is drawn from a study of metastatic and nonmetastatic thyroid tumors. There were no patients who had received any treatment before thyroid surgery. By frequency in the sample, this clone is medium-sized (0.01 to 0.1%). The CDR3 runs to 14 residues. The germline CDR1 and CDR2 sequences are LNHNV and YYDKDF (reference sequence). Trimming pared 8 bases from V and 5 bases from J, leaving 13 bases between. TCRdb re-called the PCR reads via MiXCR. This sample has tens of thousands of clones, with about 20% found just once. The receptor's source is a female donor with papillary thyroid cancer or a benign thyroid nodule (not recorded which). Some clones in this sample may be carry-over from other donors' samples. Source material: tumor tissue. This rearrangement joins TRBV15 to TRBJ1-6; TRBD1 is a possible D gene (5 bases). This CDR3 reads CATEAGGDNSPLHF. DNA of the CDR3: TGTGCCACCGAAGCGGGGGGAGATAATTCACCCCTCCACTTT.